The entry that follows covers one T cell receptor beta chain sequence. This clonotype turned up a few times. Its binding antigen is unknown. Base qualities are not recorded, but no much larger clone differs from it by a single base. The data derive from a study of naive and memory T cell subsets (dated by TCRdb to 2017 to 2019). With regard to the full study: The study applied an open-source, UMI-based TCR alpha and beta sequencing pipeline to sorted naive and memory peripheral blood T cell subsets. RNA was DNase-treated and reverse transcribed with TCR constant-region primers, mostly using SuperScript III. IgG serology results and the functional CMV T cell responses were in complete agreement.

Overall study outcomes, separate from this receptor: The abundance of TCRs followed a power law with an exponent that differed between naive and memory subsets yet stayed consistent across the three individuals. Single alpha or beta chain sequences, rather than paired alpha/beta receptors, were used to define clonotypes. After error correction, only a single occurrence was seen for over 85% of naive TCR sequences, so much steeper abundance distributions were produced than in memory subsets. A few larger clonotypes were found in naive repertoires, especially CD8, and these larger clonotypes were possibly memory cells re-expressing CD45RA. In both CD4 and CD8 cells, the Gini index increased while Shannon and inverse Simpson diversity decreased from naive through CM, EM and EMRA. RNA-based TCR counts may be affected by expression changes linked to T cell activation and differentiation. The repertoire findings for the naive and memory subsets could not be validated against a ground truth because none was available.

The CDR3 runs 17 residues from the cysteine to the phenylalanine. Only the CDR3 portion is preserved as DNA: 51 bases, with reading frame beginning at the first base. The germline V and J ends show losses of 4 bases and 1 base respectively, and no gene match explains 11 bases of the junction. From a lookup of the germline V gene (reference sequence), CDR1 and CDR2 are SEHNR and FQNEAQ. Libraries were built with UMI-ligation and nested PCR. To cover both TRBC1 and TRBC2, the beta constant-region primer consisted of an equimolar mix of two oligonucleotides. A single-stranded oligonucleotide carrying the SP2 primer and a 12-nucleotide UMI was ligated to the 3' end of the cDNA by T4 RNA ligase 1. Four rounds of PCR were used to amplify ligated cDNA, with nested alpha and beta constant-region primers being used together with the SP2 primer. The ligation reaction was incubated at 16°C for about 20-24 hours. PCR2 was usually performed as a SYBR Green qPCR and halted at a preset threshold so that over-amplification would not occur. Agencourt AMPure XP magnetic beads were used for all purifications after the first. Libraries were quantified by Qubit and checked on a TapeStation, with a main peak expected near 650 bp. The pooled libraries were sequenced on an Illumina MiSeq using v2 2x251 paired-end kits, which usually yielded roughly 0.85-2.2 million reads per sample. Each sample was pooled at 4 nM, and roughly 5-7% PhiX was included to help cluster recognition. As for how the authors treated the data: Decombinator assigned V and J genes to Demultiplexor-processed FASTQ reads by tag matching, allowing a single base-pair mismatch. Collapsinator relied on UMIs to fix sequencing errors as well as frequency errors caused by PCR heterogeneity. CDR3Translator translated TCRs and extracted CDR3s from the conserved cysteine to the FGXG phenylalanine, flagging non-productive sequences. Repertoires were subsampled to equal numbers of UMI-defined TCRs before Gini, Shannon entropy and inverse Simpson indices were calculated. Clonotype abundance distributions were fitted to a power law by maximum likelihood within the linear range. When run on a single naive CD8 sample, MIGEC and the pipeline yielded similar UMI counts, similar unique TCR numbers and similar clonal distributions. In one analysis, naive TCRs that were also found in any memory subset of the same donor were excluded from the naive repertoire. The repertoires were searched for several thousand CMV-associated CDR3 sequences that had been compiled from VDJdb and a published dataset. TCRdb reran the public reads through fastp at Q25 and MiXCR, keeping productive beta chains. Entries are consolidated by CDR3 protein sequence, retaining the most common genes and DNA. The V and J calls shown here were made by TCRdb, not taken from the authors' results. In this sample the table shows about 150,000 distinct CDR3 sequences, approximately 15% of which occur a single time. The leading ten clones occupy about 0.15% of the sample.

From the second PCR step on, the TCR alpha and beta chain libraries were amplified in separate reactions. To determine each donor's CMV status, fresh PBMCs were stimulated overnight with CMV viral lysate, and IFNgamma production from CD4+ T cells was then assessed. CD4 T cells were positively selected using Miltenyi beads, after which CD8 T cells were positively selected from the CD4-negative fraction. Cells stained for CD3, CD4, CD8, CD45RA, CD27 and a live/dead dye were sorted on a BD Aria II into four subsets by CD45RA and CD27. Blood was obtained from a few healthy volunteers, and the blood from each volunteer was fractionated into CD4 and CD8 T cells and subsequently into four differentiation subsets. Approximately 120 ml of peripheral blood was taken from each donor, and PBMC were separated by density-gradient centrifugation on Ficoll-Paque PLUS. Sorted cells were lysed in RLT buffer, and RNA was extracted with a Qiagen RNeasy kit and stored at -80°C.

Specimen: naive CD4+ T cells from blood. This sample's cell subset or site label indicates: naive T cells, CD45RA high CD27+. This sequence was found in a human donor in good health. The chain employs TRBV7-9 and TRBJ2-5; TRBD2 matches 8 bases in the middle. CDR3 sequence: CASSSNRGGAVQETQYF. The DNA is TGTGCCAGCAGCTCTAATCGGGGGGGCGCGGTCCAAGAGACCCAGTACTTC.